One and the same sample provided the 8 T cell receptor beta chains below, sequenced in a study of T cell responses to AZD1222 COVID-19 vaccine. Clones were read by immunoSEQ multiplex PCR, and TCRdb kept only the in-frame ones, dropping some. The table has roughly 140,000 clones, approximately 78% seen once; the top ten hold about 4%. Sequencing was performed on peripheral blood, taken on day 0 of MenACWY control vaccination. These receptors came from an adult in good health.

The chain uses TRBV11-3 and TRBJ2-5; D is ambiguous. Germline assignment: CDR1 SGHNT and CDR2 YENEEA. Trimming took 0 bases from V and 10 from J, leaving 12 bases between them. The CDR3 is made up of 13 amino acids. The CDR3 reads CASSLETANVQYF. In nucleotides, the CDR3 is TGTGCCAGCAGCTTAGAGACGGCCAATGTCCAGTACTTC.

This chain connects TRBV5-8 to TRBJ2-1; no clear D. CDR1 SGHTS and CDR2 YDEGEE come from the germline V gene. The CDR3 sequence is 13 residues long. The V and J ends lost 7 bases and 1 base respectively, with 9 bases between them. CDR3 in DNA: TGTGCCAGCTCGCTAAGGTCCTACAATGAGCAGTTCTTC. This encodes CASSLRSYNEQFF.

CDR3 in amino acids: CASSFGGTLNEKLFF. CDR3 nucleotides: TGTGCCAGCAGCTTCGGAGGGACTCTTAATGAAAAACTGTTTTTT. J is TRBJ1-4 and V is TRBV5-4, with D possibly matching TRBD1 (5 bases). This CDR3 is 15 amino acids long. With 2 bases removed from V and 4 bases from J, the gap between germline ends came to 12 bases. Germline V CDR1 and CDR2: SGHNT, YYREEE (reference sequence).

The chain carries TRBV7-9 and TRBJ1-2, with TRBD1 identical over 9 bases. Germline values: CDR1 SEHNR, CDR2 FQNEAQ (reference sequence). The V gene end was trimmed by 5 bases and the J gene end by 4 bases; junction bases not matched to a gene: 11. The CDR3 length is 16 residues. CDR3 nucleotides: TGTGCCAGCAGCCCAGAGGGGACAGGGTGGGTCTATGGCTACACCTTC. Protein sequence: CASSPEGTGWVYGYTF.

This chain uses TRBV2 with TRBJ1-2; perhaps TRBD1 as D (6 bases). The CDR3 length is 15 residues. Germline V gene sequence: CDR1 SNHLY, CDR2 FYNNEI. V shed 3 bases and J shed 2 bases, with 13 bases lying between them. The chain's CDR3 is CASSESGTPNYGYTF. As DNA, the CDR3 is TGTGCCAGCAGTGAGTCCGGGACACCGAACTATGGCTACACCTTC.

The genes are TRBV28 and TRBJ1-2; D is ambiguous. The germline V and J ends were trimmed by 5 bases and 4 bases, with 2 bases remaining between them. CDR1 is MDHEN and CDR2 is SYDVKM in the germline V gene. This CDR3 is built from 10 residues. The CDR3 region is CASSRYGYTF. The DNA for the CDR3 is TGTGCCAGCAGTCGCTATGGCTACACCTTC.

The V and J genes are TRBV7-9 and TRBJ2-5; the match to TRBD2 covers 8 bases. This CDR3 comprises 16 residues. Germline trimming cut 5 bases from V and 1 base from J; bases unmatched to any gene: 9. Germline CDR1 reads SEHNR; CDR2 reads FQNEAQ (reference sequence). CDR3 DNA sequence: TGTGCCAGCAGCCTCAGTCCGGGACTAGTCCAAGAGACCCAGTACTTC. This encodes CASSLSPGLVQETQYF.

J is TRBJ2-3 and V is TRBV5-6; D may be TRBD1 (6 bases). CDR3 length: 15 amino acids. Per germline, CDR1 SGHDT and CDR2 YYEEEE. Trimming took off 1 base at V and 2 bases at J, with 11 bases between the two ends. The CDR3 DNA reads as TGTGCCAGCAGCTTGCAGGGGATAAACACAGATACGCAGTATTTT. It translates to CASSLQGINTDTQYF.